This TCR beta chain is from a study of blood T cell repertoires in COVID-19. This clone turned up a few times. Only in-frame clones appear in the TCRdb table, and some are missing; sequencing was by immunoSEQ multiplex PCR. The sample yields roughly 400,000 clones, about 88% seen once. CDR1 and CDR2 (germline): SGHTA, FQGNSA. This CDR3 is built from 14 residues. V lost 1 base to trimming and J lost 7 bases, with 11 bases between them. The sequence came from a woman between 18 and 30 years old who had been exposed to COVID-19. Input material: PBMCs or T cells enriched from blood (not recorded which). This chain connects TRBV7-2 to TRBJ1-3; unclear D gene. The CDR3 nucleotides read TGTGCCAGCAGCTTAGACAGTAGTCGGAACACCATATATTTT. Residues: CASSLDSSRNTIYF.